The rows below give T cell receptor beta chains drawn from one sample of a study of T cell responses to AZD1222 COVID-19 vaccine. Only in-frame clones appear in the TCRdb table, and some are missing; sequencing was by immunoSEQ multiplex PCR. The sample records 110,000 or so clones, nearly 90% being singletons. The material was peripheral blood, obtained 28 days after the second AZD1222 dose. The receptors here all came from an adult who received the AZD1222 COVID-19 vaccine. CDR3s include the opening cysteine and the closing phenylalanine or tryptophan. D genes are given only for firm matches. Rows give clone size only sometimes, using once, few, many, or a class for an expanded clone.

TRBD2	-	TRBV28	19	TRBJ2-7	CASSLKPRWTSGRGHEQYF	TGTGCCAGCAGTTTAAAGCCCCGGTGGACTAGCGGGAGGGGACACGAGCAGTACTTC
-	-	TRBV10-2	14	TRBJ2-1	CASSESHGYNEQFF	TGCGCCAGCAGTGAAAGTCACGGGTACAATGAGCAGTTCTTC
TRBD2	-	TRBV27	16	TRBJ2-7	CASSLGWGGSKYEQYF	TGTGCCAGCAGTTTAGGGTGGGGCGGGAGTAAGTACGAGCAGTACTTC
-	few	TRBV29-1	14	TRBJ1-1	CSVEHGPRGTEAFF	TGCAGCGTTGAACACGGGCCCAGAGGGACTGAAGCTTTCTTT
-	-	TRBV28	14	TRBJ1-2	CASYSLGGNYGYTF	TGTGCCAGCTACAGCTTAGGGGGTAACTATGGCTACACCTTC
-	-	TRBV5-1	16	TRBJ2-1	CASSWQTSGSYNEQFF	TGCGCCAGCAGCTGGCAGACTAGTGGGTCCTACAATGAGCAGTTCTTC
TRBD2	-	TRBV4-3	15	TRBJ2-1	CASSQETSGYNEQFF	TGCGCCAGCAGCCAAGAGACTAGCGGTTACAATGAGCAGTTCTTC
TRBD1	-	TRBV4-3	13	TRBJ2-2	CASGTGGTGELFF	TGCGCCAGCGGCACAGGGGGCACCGGGGAGCTGTTTTTT
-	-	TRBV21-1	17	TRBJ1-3	CASPRVSLFLSGNTIYF	TGTGCCAGCCCCAGAGTGTCACTCTTTCTCTCTGGAAACACCATATATTTT
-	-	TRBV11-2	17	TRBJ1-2	CASSSLGPDVRGYGYTF	TGTGCCAGCAGCTCACTAGGGCCAGATGTTCGCGGCTATGGCTACACCTTC
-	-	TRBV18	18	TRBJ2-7	CASSPVQRTGSSSYEQYF	TGTGCCAGCTCACCGGTACAGCGGACGGGATCGAGCTCCTACGAGCAGTACTTC
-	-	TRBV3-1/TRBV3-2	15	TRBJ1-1	CASSPSGEQNTEAFF	TGTGCCAGCAGCCCCAGTGGAGAACAGAACACTGAAGCTTTCTTT
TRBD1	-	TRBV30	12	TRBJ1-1	CASSQGAVEAFF	TGTGCGTCATCACAGGGGGCAGTGGAAGCTTTCTTT
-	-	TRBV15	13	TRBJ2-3	CATSGDFTDTQYF	TGTGCCACCAGTGGGGACTTCACAGATACGCAGTATTTT
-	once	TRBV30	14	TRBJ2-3	CACTKGGRSDTQYF	TGTGCCTGTACTAAGGGGGGCAGGTCAGATACGCAGTATTTT
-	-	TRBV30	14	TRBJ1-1	CAWSRRGGNTEAFF	TGTGCCTGGAGCCGCCGGGGGGGGAACACTGAAGCTTTCTTT
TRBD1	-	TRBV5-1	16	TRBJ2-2	CASSSGQGRNTGELFF	TGCGCCAGCAGCTCCGGACAGGGCCGGAACACCGGGGAGCTGTTTTTT
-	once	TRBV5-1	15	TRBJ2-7	CASSLEGHRSYEQYF	TGCGCCAGCAGCTTGGAGGGACACAGGTCCTACGAGCAGTACTTC
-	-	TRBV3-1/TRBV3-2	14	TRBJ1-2	CASSPVEENYGYTF	TGTGCCAGCAGCCCGGTAGAGGAAAACTATGGCTACACCTTC
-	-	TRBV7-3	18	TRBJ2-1	CASSLYGRASTRGNEQFF	TGTGCCAGCAGCTTATATGGCAGGGCATCTACTCGAGGCAATGAGCAGTTCTTC
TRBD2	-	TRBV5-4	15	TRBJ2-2	CASKAGGPVAGELFF	TGTGCCAGCAAAGCGGGAGGGCCCGTCGCCGGGGAGCTGTTTTTT
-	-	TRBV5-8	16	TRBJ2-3	CASSLRVGSNTDTQYF	TGTGCCAGCAGCTTGAGAGTGGGATCCAACACAGATACGCAGTATTTT
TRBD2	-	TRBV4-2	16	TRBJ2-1	CASSQGSSGAYNEQFF	TGTGCCAGCAGCCAAGGGTCTAGCGGAGCATACAATGAGCAGTTCTTC
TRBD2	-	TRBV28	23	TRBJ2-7	CASSSNRDAGLAGVPPISYEQYF	TGTGCCAGCAGTTCCAACCGGGACGCCGGACTAGCGGGGGTACCCCCAATCTCCTACGAGCAGTACTTC
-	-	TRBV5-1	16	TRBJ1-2	CASSWDGAGGGGGYTF	TGCGCCAGCAGCTGGGACGGCGCCGGGGGCGGCGGTGGCTACACCTTC